These 29 T cell receptor beta chains originate from one sample sequenced in a study of beta chain features in type 1 diabetes. cDNA synthesis used the whole RNA isolate, giving expressed TCRB sequences. TCRdb's copy holds only in-frame clones and misses some; the assay was immunoSEQ multiplex PCR. The sample includes fewer than 110,000 clones, under 30% of them seen just once. These receptors' targets are unknown. Study results and caveats: Among patients with Type 1 diabetes, TCRB CDR3s were moderately but significantly shorter in every one of the four CD4+ subsets.

The specimen was central memory CD4+ T cells from blood. The receptors come from a woman aged 18-29 years with type 1 diabetes.

The rearrangement uses TRBV28 and TRBJ2-6; D perhaps matches TRBD1 (5 bases). Trimming removed 2 bases from V and 0 bases from J, with 14 bases in between. Germline assignment: CDR1 MDHEN and CDR2 SYDVKM. There are 18 residues in the CDR3. The DNA of the CDR3 is TGTGCCAGCAGTTTAGTTGGATACAGGAACTCTGGGGCCAACGTCCTGACTTTC. Its translation: CASSLVGYRNSGANVLTF.

This rearrangement joins TRBV10-1 to TRBJ2-1; no clear D gene. The CDR3 spans 13 residues. CDR1 WNHNN and CDR2 SYGVQD come from the germline V gene (reference sequence). Trimming took off 0 bases at V and 8 bases at J, with 8 bases between the two ends. The CDR3 sequence is CASSESGRDEQFF. The CDR3 region has the DNA TGCGCCAGCAGTGAGTCGGGTCGGGATGAGCAGTTCTTC.

This clone has more than one count but fewer than ten. This chain uses TRBV5-6 with TRBJ2-2; 10 bases agree with TRBD2. This CDR3 is built from 16 residues. From germline, CDR1 is SGHDT and CDR2 YYEEEE. V gave up 5 bases and J gave up 5 bases; unmatched junction bases: 9. The CDR3 region has the DNA TGTGCCAGCAGGAGTAGCGGGAGGAAAAGGACCGGGGAGCTGTTTTTT. This sequence encodes CASRSSGRKRTGELFF.

This chain uses TRBV10-1 with TRBJ2-1, with 11 bases fitting TRBD2. CDR1 and CDR2 from the germline V gene are WNHNN and SYGVQD (reference sequence). CDR3 length: 16 residues. The ends lost 0 bases at V and 6 bases at J; junction bases unmatched: 4. The CDR3 DNA is TGCGCCAGCAGTGAGTCCGGGACTAGCGGAACCAATGAGCAGTTCTTC. This sequence encodes CASSESGTSGTNEQFF.

This chain uses TRBV19 with TRBJ2-1; TRBD2 matches 10 bases. The CDR3 loop spans 16 amino acids. Looked up from germline, CDR1 is LNHDA and CDR2 is SQIVND (reference sequence). The J segment lost 7 bases and the V segment lost 4 bases, leaving 10 bases of the junction unmatched. In DNA, the CDR3 is TGTGCCAGTAGTACCCAAGCTAGCGGGAGAGCGAATGAGCAGTTCTTC. This gives the protein CASSTQASGRANEQFF.

The chain joins TRBV27 to TRBJ2-1; TRBD2 matches at 8 bases. Germline lookup yields CDR1 MNHEY and CDR2 SMNVEV (reference sequence). CDR3 length: 17 amino acids. The J segment lost 6 bases and the V segment lost 7 bases, leaving 17 bases of the junction unmatched. CDR3 residues: CASKSRSRGLDSNEQFF. The CDR3 bases are TGTGCCAGCAAGTCCCGTAGTAGGGGACTAGATAGCAATGAGCAGTTCTTC.

A few counts support this clone. The chain employs TRBV4-1 and TRBJ2-7; 9 bases are shared with TRBD2. The CDR3 is 13 amino acids. CDR1 is MGHRA and CDR2 is YSYEKL in the germline V gene. V lost 1 base and J lost 7; bases outside the gene matches: 2. Here the CDR3 DNA reads TGCGCCAGCAGCCAAGCTAGCGGGAAGGAGCAGTACTTC. Translating it yields CASSQASGKEQYF.

This clone has a handful of counts. V usage is TRBV7-2 and J usage is TRBJ2-2, with TRBD2 as a possible D gene (5 bases). The CDR3 sequence is 16 residues long. Germline V lookup: CDR1 SGHTA, CDR2 FQGNSA. V lost 7 bases and J 5 bases, leaving 20 bases between the germline ends. CDR3 sequence (DNA): TGTGCCAGCAACAACGGACGGGGTAGGGATACCGGGGAGCTGTTTTTT. Translation: CASNNGRGRDTGELFF.

The J gene is TRBJ2-7, the V gene TRBV6-5, with TRBD1 as a possible D gene (6 bases). Looked up from germline, CDR1 is MNHEY and CDR2 is SVGAGI. Deletions cut 6 bases from V and 3 bases from J, with 15 bases between. This CDR3 is 14 amino acids long. The CDR3 DNA is TGTGCCAGCAGAACGACAGGACTCAACTACGAGCAGTACGTC. Translated, it gives CASRTTGLNYEQYV.

The chain recombines TRBV7-9 with TRBJ2-1, with 7 bases aligning to TRBD1. V lost 5 bases, J lost 9 bases, and 7 bases stayed unmatched. Germline V CDR1 and CDR2: SEHNR, FQNEAQ (reference sequence). The CDR3 extends over 13 amino acids. The CDR3 nucleotides read TGTGCCAGCAGCCCCATACAGGGGATTGAGCAGTTCTTC. Translated: CASSPIQGIEQFF.

The V gene is TRBV11-2, the J gene TRBJ2-3, with 8 bases matching TRBD1. Germline lookup yields CDR1 SGHAT and CDR2 FQNNGV. The ends lost 7 bases at V and 2 bases at J; junction bases unmatched: 14. CDR3 size: 17 residues. The CDR3 nucleotides read TGTGCCAGCACCATTTTCAGGGGGCATAGGGCCACAGATACGCAGTATTTT. Amino acids: CASTIFRGHRATDTQYF.

In its sample, this clone was seen many times. The rearrangement links TRBV2 to TRBJ2-5; D gene uncertain. The CDR3 consists of 11 residues. V lost 3 bases, J lost 7 bases, and 6 bases lay in between. From germline, CDR1 is SNHLY and CDR2 FYNNEI. The CDR3 region has the DNA TGTGCCAGCAGTGAGATGGCGACCCAGTACTTC. This sequence encodes CASSEMATQYF.

Of note for this clone: Other DNA sequences within the sample encode an identical CDR3. The rearrangement joins TRBV27 to TRBJ1-1; no definite D call. The CDR3 loop spans 13 amino acids. Germline CDR1 MNHEY, CDR2 SMNVEV (reference sequence). Trimming removed 5 bases at V and 4 bases at J, with 11 bases between. CDR3 sequence: CASSLEPRTEAFF. The CDR3 nucleotides are TGTGCCAGCAGTCTAGAACCGCGCACTGAAGCTTTCTTT.

CDR3 amino acids: CASSQEGSGHNEKLFF. The CDR3 DNA reads as TGCGCCAGCAGCCAAGAAGGTTCAGGCCATAATGAAAAACTGTTTTTT. The chain is built from TRBV4-3 and TRBJ1-4; no clear D. The V end lost 0 bases, the J end lost 4 bases, and 12 bases lay between the germline ends. The length of the CDR3 is 16 residues. Germline V gene sequence: CDR1 LGHNA, CDR2 YSLEER.

The J gene is TRBJ1-5, the V gene TRBV5-8, with D tentatively TRBD1 (5 bases). The germline gives CDR1 SGHTS, CDR2 YDEGEE. CDR3 length: 15 residues. Between the trimmed V and J ends, which lost 2 bases and 0 bases, there was a span of 9 bases. The CDR3 nucleotides are TGTGCCAGCAGCTTTCAGGGATCTAGCAATCAGCCCCAGCATTTT. Its protein product is CASSFQGSSNQPQHF.

This clone was seen more than once but under ten times. The genes are TRBV10-3 and TRBJ2-3; 7 nucleotides match TRBD2. The CDR3 spans 14 residues. Per the germline V gene, CDR1 is ENHRY and CDR2 is SYGVKD. V dropped 2 bases and J dropped 4; count of bases not matched to a gene: 3. DNA of the CDR3: TGTGCCATCAGTGAGGAGCGGGACGCAGATACGCAGTATTTT. Its translation: CAISEERDADTQYF.

The chain carries TRBV28 and TRBJ1-2, with D tentatively TRBD1 (5 bases). Trimming took 8 bases from V and 1 from J, leaving 14 bases between them. The CDR3 sequence is 14 residues long. CDR1 and CDR2 from the germline V gene are MDHEN and SYDVKM. The CDR3 bases are TGTGCCAGCCTCCAGGGTCGAGGTAACTATGGCTACACCTTC. It encodes CASLQGRGNYGYTF.

The chain uses TRBV5-1 and TRBJ1-1; D unresolved. Trimming left V 0 bases short and J 7 bases short, with 10 bases between. In germline, CDR1 is SGHRS, CDR2 YFSETQ. This CDR3 has 13 residues. The CDR3 nucleotides read TGCGCCAGCAGCTTGGCCAGGCGAAATGAAGCTTTCTTT. Protein product: CASSLARRNEAFF.

This clone was seen more than once but under ten times. The chain has TRBV28 and TRBJ2-7, with 7 bases aligning to TRBD2. Germline CDR1 is MDHEN and CDR2 is SYDVKM. The CDR3 is 17 residues long. V shed 0 bases and J 0 bases; nucleotides not matched to a gene: 8. This chain's CDR3 is CASSLWGLAAGSYEQYF. DNA of the CDR3: TGTGCCAGCAGTTTATGGGGTCTAGCGGCCGGCTCCTACGAGCAGTACTTC. The variable domain in full, completed from reference TRBV28 and TRBJ2-7, reads DVKVTQSSRYLVKRTGEKVFLECVQDMDHENMFWYRQDPGLGLRLIYFSYDVKMKEKGDIPEGYSVSREKKERFSLILESASTNQTSMYLCASSLWGLAAGSYEQYFGPGTRLTVT.

This clone was counted a few times. The chain combines TRBV19 with TRBJ2-1; 10 nucleotides align to TRBD2. V trimming: 4 bases; J trimming: 8 bases; junction bases outside the gene matches: 5. CDR1 is LNHDA and CDR2 is SQIVND in the germline V gene (reference sequence). The CDR3 is 14 amino acids. CDR3 in DNA: TGTGCCAGTAGTACGGGACTAGCGAAGGATGAGCAGTTCTTC. Translation gives CASSTGLAKDEQFF.

In its sample, this clone was seen a few times. The chain has TRBV11-2 and TRBJ2-7; no clear D gene. Trimming took 3 bases from V and 0 from J, leaving 12 bases between them. The CDR3 contains 15 residues. Per germline, CDR1 SGHAT and CDR2 FQNNGV. CDR3 nucleotides: TGTGCCAGCAGCTTGAGAACAGTTACCTCCTACGAGCAGTACTTC. This gives the protein CASSLRTVTSYEQYF.

This chain's CDR3 is CASSLGPAGSYEQYV. The CDR3 nucleotides read TGCGCCAGCAGCTTGGGGCCGGCAGGATCCTACGAGCAGTACGTC. The V call is TRBV5-4, the J call TRBJ2-7, with a tentative D call TRBD1 (5 bases). In germline, CDR1 is SGHNT, CDR2 YYREEE (reference sequence). This CDR3 is 15 amino acids long.

This clone has more than one count but fewer than ten. This rearrangement joins TRBV7-3 to TRBJ2-1; TRBD2 might be the D (6 bases). Germline V gene lookup returns CDR1 SGHTA and CDR2 FQGTGA. V was clipped by 2 bases and J by 6 bases, with 8 bases between them. This CDR3 contains 13 residues. CDR3: CASSLSTSNEQFF. Written as DNA, the CDR3 is TGTGCCAGCAGCTTATCGACTAGCAATGAGCAGTTCTTC.

In this sample, this clone turned up a few times. The chain uses TRBV5-4 and TRBJ2-3; TRBD2 matches at 7 bases. Per the germline V gene, CDR1 is SGHNT and CDR2 is YYREEE (reference sequence). Losses at the gene ends were 1 base for V and 3 bases for J; bases not matched to a gene: 8. This CDR3 is 16 amino acids long. CDR3 coding DNA: TGTGCCAGCAGCTTGTTTGATTCGGGAGGAACAGATACGCAGTATTTT. This codes for CASSLFDSGGTDTQYF.

This clone was observed a few times. V is TRBV7-9 and J is TRBJ2-1, with D perhaps matching TRBD2 (6 bases). The germline V gene encodes CDR1 SEHNR and CDR2 FQNEAQ (reference sequence). The CDR3 runs 17 residues. The germline V and J ends were trimmed by 5 bases and 1 base, with 18 bases remaining between them. In nucleotides, the CDR3 is TGTGCCAGCAGCACCCCTGGGGGGACTCCTTCCTACAATGAGCAGTTCTTC. Encoded protein: CASSTPGGTPSYNEQFF.

This clone was recorded once. The chain employs TRBV5-1 and TRBJ2-5; no clear D gene. CDR3 length equals 14 residues. V was clipped by 8 bases and J by 2 bases, with 16 bases between them. From germline, CDR1 is SGHRS and CDR2 YFSETQ. CDR3 protein: CASHLGSPQETQYF. The CDR3 region has the DNA TGCGCCAGTCACCTTGGTAGTCCGCAAGAGACCCAGTACTTC.

This clone was picked up a small number of times. The rearrangement uses TRBV7-9 and TRBJ2-3; D is ambiguous. Germline CDR1 reads SEHNR; CDR2 reads FQNEAQ (reference sequence). The V end was cut by 1 base, the J end by 6 bases, with 11 bases between. The CDR3 runs to 14 residues. The CDR3 coding sequence is TGTGCCAGCAGCTTAGTGACGGCCAGGGATACGCAGTATTTT. Its protein is CASSLVTARDTQYF. Complete variable domain (other parts from reference TRBV7-9 and TRBJ2-3): DTGVSQNPRHKITKRGQNVTFRCDPISEHNRLYWYRQTLGQGPEFLTYFQNEAQLEKSRLLSDRFSAERPKGSFSTLEIQRTEQGDSAMYLCASSLVTARDTQYFGPGTRLTVL.

V and J are TRBV27 and TRBJ2-1, with 9 positions matching TRBD2. The CDR3 totals 16 residues. Germline values: CDR1 MNHEY, CDR2 SMNVEV (reference sequence). Losses at the gene ends were 10 bases for V and 4 bases for J; bases not matched to a gene: 14. The CDR3 sequence is CATEAGGGAGYNEQFF. The CDR3 DNA sequence: TGTGCCACCGAAGCGGGGGGAGGGGCGGGGTACAATGAGCAGTTCTTC.

This clone came up a few times. The CDR3 sequence: CASSGTSGGGYEQYV. The CDR3 region has the DNA TGTGCCAGCAGTGGGACATCCGGGGGTGGCTACGAGCAGTACGTC. This sequence joins TRBV6-1 and TRBJ2-7; a possible D gene is TRBD2 (6 bases). The CDR3 covers 15 residues. V was trimmed by 4 bases and J by 3 bases, leaving 16 bases between them. Germline V lookup: CDR1 MNHNS, CDR2 SASEGT.